This T cell receptor (beta chain) is drawn from a study of human T cells and chemical hapten exposure. Time point meaning: patch test 2, 6 weeks after DPC sensitization. The sample's treatment: therapeutic diphenylcyclopropenone sensitization with weekly scalp DPC. TCRdb passed the RACE reads through MiXCR, listing each CDR3 protein once. The sample shows about 55,000 distinct CDR3 sequences, 9.5% to 10% of them seen only once. Trimming removed 1 base at V and 0 bases at J, with 9 bases between. Germline V gene data show CDR1 as LGHDT and CDR2 as YNNKEL (reference sequence). The length of the CDR3 is 15 residues. This clonotype occurred a few times.

The rearrangement links TRBV3-1 to TRBJ1-1, with unresolved D. Specimen: whole blood, collected in connection with sensitization to the hapten diphenylcyclopropenone (DPC). This TCR was sampled from a woman in her fifties or sixties with alopecia areata. Some clones in this sample may be carry-over from other donors' samples. The CDR3 reads CASSQVSTLNTEAFF. The CDR3, as DNA: TGTGCCAGCAGCCAAGTCTCTACCCTGAACACTGAAGCTTTCTTT. Complete variable domain (other parts from reference TRBV3-1 and TRBJ1-1): DTAVSQTPKYLVTQMGNDKSIKCEQNLGHDTMYWYKQDSKKFLKIMFSYNNKELIINETVPNRFSPKSPDKAHLNLHINSLELGDSAVYFCASSQVSTLNTEAFFGQGTRLTVV.